This TCR beta chain comes out of a study of sequential checkpoint blockade in melanoma. Treatment in this sample: randomized to nivolumab then ipilimumab (arm A) or the reverse (arm B). No patient had prior DNA-damaging chemotherapy. PBMC sorting kept live CD3+CD8+ cells without CD19 or CD56. The table came from immunoSEQ multiplex PCR; TCRdb's copy has only in-frame clones and leaves some out. This table has tens of thousands of clones, around 65% appearing once. Germline V gene data show CDR1 as SGHDT and CDR2 as YYEEEE. V lost 0 bases to trimming and J lost 6 bases, with 7 bases between them. There are 12 residues in the CDR3.

This sample comprised CD8+ T cells sorted from blood (inferred from file names), obtained from a patient given nivolumab and ipilimumab in sequence. The chain links TRBV5-6 to TRBJ2-7, with D possibly TRBD2 on 6 matching bases. The sequence derives from a human donor with melanoma. In DNA form, the CDR3 reads TGTGCCAGCAGCTTGGGGGGAGGCGAGCAGTACTTC. It is translated as CASSLGGGEQYF.